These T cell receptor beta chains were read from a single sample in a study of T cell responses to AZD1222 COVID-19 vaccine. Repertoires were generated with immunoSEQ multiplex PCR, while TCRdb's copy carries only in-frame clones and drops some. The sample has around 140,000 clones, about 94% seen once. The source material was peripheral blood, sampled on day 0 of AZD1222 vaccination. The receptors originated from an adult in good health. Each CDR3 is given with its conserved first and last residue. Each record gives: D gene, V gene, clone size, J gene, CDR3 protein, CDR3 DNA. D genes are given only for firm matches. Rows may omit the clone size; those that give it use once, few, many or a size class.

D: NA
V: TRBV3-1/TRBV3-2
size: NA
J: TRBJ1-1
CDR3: CASSRGFTEAFF
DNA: TGTGCCAGCAGCCGGGGGTTCACTGAAGCTTTCTTT

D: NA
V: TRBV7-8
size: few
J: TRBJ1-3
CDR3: CASSWEGGNTIYF
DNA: TGTGCCAGCAGCTGGGAAGGTGGAAACACCATATATTTT

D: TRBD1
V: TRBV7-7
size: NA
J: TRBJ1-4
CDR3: CASSLAQGANEKLFF
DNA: TGTGCCAGCAGCTTAGCCCAGGGGGCGAATGAAAAACTGTTTTTT

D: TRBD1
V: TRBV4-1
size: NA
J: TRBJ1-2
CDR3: CASSLILVTGGVYTF
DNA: TGCGCCAGCAGCCTAATCTTGGTTACAGGGGGCGTCTACACCTTC

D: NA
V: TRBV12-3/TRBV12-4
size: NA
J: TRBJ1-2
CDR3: CASTYKGGYTF
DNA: TGTGCCAGCACCTATAAAGGAGGCTACACCTTC

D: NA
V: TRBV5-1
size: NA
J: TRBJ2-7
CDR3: CASRSIGGRGYEQYF
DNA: TGCGCCAGCCGCTCTATAGGGGGACGAGGTTACGAGCAGTACTTC

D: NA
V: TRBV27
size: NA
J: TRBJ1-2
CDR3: CASSQKQGGGGYTF
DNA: TGTGCCAGCAGTCAGAAACAGGGTGGGGGGGGCTACACCTTC

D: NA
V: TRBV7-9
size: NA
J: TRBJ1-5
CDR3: CASSLGWGQPQHF
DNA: TGTGCCAGCAGCTTAGGGTGGGGGCAGCCCCAGCATTTT

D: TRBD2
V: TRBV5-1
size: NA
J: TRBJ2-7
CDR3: CASSLAASGGRSYEQYF
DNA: TGCGCCAGCAGCTTGGCCGCTAGCGGGGGGCGGAGTTACGAGCAGTACTTC

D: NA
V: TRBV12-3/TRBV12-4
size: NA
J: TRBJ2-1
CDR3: CASSTSHEQFF
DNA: TGTGCCAGCAGTACTAGTCATGAGCAGTTCTTC

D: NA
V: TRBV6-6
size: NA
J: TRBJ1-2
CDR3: CASSHPADTGYTF
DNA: TGTGCCAGCAGCCACCCCGCCGACACTGGCTACACCTTC

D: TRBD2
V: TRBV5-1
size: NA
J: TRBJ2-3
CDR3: CASSLAIGLAGGSEDTQYF
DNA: TGCGCCAGCAGCTTGGCCATTGGACTAGCGGGGGGGTCCGAAGATACGCAGTATTTT

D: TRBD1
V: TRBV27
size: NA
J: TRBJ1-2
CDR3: CASSLGQRYGYTF
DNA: TGTGCCAGCAGTCTGGGACAGCGCTATGGCTACACCTTC

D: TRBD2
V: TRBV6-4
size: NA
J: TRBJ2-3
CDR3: CASIRLAGGFDSTDTQYF
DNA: TGTGCCAGCATCCGACTAGCGGGAGGATTTGATAGCACAGATACGCAGTATTTT

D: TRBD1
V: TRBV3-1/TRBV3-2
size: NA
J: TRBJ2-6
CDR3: CASSVTRQGTLSGANVLTF
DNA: TGTGCCAGCAGCGTAACCCGACAGGGGACTTTATCTGGGGCCAACGTCCTGACTTTC

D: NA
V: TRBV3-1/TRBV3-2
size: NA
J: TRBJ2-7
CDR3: CASTTTRDAYEQYF
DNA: TGTGCCAGCACCACGACTAGGGATGCCTACGAGCAGTACTTC

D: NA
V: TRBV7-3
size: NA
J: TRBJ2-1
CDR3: CASSLGDNEQFF
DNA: TGTGCCAGCAGTTTAGGGGACAATGAGCAGTTCTTC

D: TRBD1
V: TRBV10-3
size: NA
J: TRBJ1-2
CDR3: CAISESLGQIYGYTF
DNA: TGTGCCATCAGTGAGTCGCTGGGACAGATCTATGGCTACACCTTC

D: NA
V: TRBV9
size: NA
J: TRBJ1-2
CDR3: CASSPFGGGRVDYGYTF
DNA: TGTGCCAGCAGCCCCTTCGGGGGGGGGCGGGTGGACTATGGCTACACCTTC

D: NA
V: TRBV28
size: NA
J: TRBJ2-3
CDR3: CASSWATDTQYF
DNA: TGTGCCAGCAGTTGGGCCACAGATACGCAGTATTTT

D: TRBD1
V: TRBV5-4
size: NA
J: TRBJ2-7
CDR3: CASSKGGQGFNEQYF
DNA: TGTGCCAGCAGCAAAGGGGGACAGGGTTTCAACGAGCAGTACTTC

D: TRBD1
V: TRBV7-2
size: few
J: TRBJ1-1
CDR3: CASSPWTGVNTEAFF
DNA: TGTGCCAGCAGCCCCTGGACAGGGGTTAACACTGAAGCTTTCTTT

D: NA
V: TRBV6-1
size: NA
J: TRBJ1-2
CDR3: CASSEKGSDYGYTF
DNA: TGTGCCAGCAGTGAAAAGGGAAGTGACTATGGCTACACCTTC

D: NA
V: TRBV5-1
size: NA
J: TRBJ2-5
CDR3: CASSLRETQYF
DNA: TGCGCCAGCAGCCTGAGGGAGACCCAGTACTTC

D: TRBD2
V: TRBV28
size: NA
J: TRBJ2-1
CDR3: CASSISGSGDNEQFF
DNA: TGTGCCAGCAGCATTAGCGGTAGCGGGGACAATGAGCAGTTCTTC

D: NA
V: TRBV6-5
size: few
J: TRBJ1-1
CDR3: CASSYEGLSTEAFF
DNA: TGTGCCAGCAGTTACGAGGGGTTGAGCACTGAAGCTTTCTTT